A single sample gave rise to the 21 T cell receptor beta chains below, sequenced in a study of OX40 agonist ivuxolimab in advanced cancers. The repertoire was sequenced with immunoSEQ multiplex PCR; TCRdb's copy has only in-frame clones and lacks some. The sample yields roughly 50,000 clones, approximately 88% seen once. This material consisted of CD4+ or CD8+ T cells sorted from blood, taken in a trial of the OX40 agonist ivuxolimab. All receptors derive from an adult with an advanced solid tumor such as melanoma, head and neck, liver or kidney cancer.

This clone was observed once. The V and J genes are TRBV7-8 and TRBJ2-2, with 7 positions matching TRBD1. This CDR3 has 15 residues. The germline V gene has CDR1 SGHVS and CDR2 FQNEAQ. The J segment lost 7 bases and the V segment lost 2 bases, leaving 7 bases of the junction unmatched. For the CDR3, the DNA is TGTGCCAGCAGCTTAAGATGGGACAGTGGCGGGGAGCTGTTTTTT. This sequence encodes CASSLRWDSGGELFF.

The rearrangement links TRBV6-5 to TRBJ1-5; D gene ambiguous. Trimming left V 2 bases short and J 10 bases short, with 6 bases between. The germline V gene has CDR1 MNHEY and CDR2 SVGAGI. The length of the CDR3 is 11 residues. CDR3 bases: TGTGCCAGCAGTTACCCCTCCCCCCAGCATTTT. Residues: CASSYPSPQHF.

V and J are TRBV13 and TRBJ2-7; 8 nucleotides align to TRBD1. The CDR3 is 17 residues long. Per the germline V gene, CDR1 is PRHDT and CDR2 is FYEKMQ (reference sequence). V shed 0 bases and J 0 bases; nucleotides not matched to a gene: 7. Written as DNA, the CDR3 is TGTGCCAGCAGCTTAGGGCCGGGACAGGTCTACTCCTACGAGCAGTACTTC. Amino acids: CASSLGPGQVYSYEQYF.

The V and J genes are TRBV7-9 and TRBJ2-7, with TRBD2 identical over 11 bases. From germline, CDR1 is SEHNR and CDR2 FQNEAQ (reference sequence). J was trimmed by 5 bases and V by 5 bases; bases with no gene match: 14. CDR3 length: 17 amino acids. CDR3 coding DNA: TGTGCCAGCAGCGAGTATGGGCTAGCGGGGGGCCCCCACGAGCAGTACTTC. It is translated as CASSEYGLAGGPHEQYF. The variable domain in full, with the rest retrieved from reference TRBV7-9 and TRBJ2-7, is DTGVSQNPRHKITKRGQNVTFRCDPISEHNRLYWYRQTLGQGPEFLTYFQNEAQLEKSRLLSDRFSAERPKGSFSTLEIQRTEQGDSAMYLCASSEYGLAGGPHEQYFGPGTRLTVT.

This chain links TRBV9 with TRBJ2-7; 9 bases map to TRBD2. The V gene's germline CDR1 is SGDLS and CDR2 YYNGEE. This CDR3 has 15 amino acids. V gave up 4 bases and J gave up 1 base; unmatched junction bases: 6. Here the CDR3 DNA reads TGTGCCAGCAGCTTAGGTAGCGGGGGATCCTACGAGCAGTACTTC. It specifies CASSLGSGGSYEQYF.

V is TRBV11-2 and J is TRBJ1-4, with 7 bases matching TRBD1. The CDR3 has 16 amino acids. Germline assignment: CDR1 SGHAT and CDR2 FQNNGV. The ends lost 1 base at V and 3 bases at J; junction bases unmatched: 5. CDR3 residues: CASSLGDRVANEKLFF. As DNA, the CDR3 is TGTGCCAGCAGCTTAGGTGACAGGGTGGCTAATGAAAAACTGTTTTTT. Variable domain in full (rest from reference TRBV11-2 and TRBJ1-4): EAGVAQSPRYKIIEKRQSVAFWCNPISGHATLYWYQQILGQGPKLLIQFQNNGVVDDSQLPKDRFSAERLKGVDSTLKIQPAKLEDSAVYLCASSLGDRVANEKLFFGSGTQLSVL.

The chain combines TRBV12-5 with TRBJ1-3; D is possibly TRBD1 (5 bases). Deletions cut 0 bases from V and 0 bases from J, with 18 bases between. The CDR3 runs 19 residues. Germline-derived CDR1 and CDR2 are LGHNT and FRNRAP. The CDR3 DNA reads as TGTGCTAGTGGTTTGGTACTAGAGGTCCCTCAGGGCTCTGGAAACACCATATATTTT. Its protein is CASGLVLEVPQGSGNTIYF.

This chain joins TRBV7-6 and TRBJ2-3, with D uncertain. The V gene lost 2 bases and the J gene lost 1 base, with 7 bases spanning the gap. The CDR3 totals 14 residues. The germline gives CDR1 SGHVS, CDR2 FNYEAQ. CDR3 coding DNA: TGTGCCAGCAGCTTATACTTTGGCACAGATACGCAGTATTTT. It yields the protein CASSLYFGTDTQYF.

This sequence joins TRBV5-5 and TRBJ1-1; no reliable D call. Germline CDR1 reads SGHKS; CDR2 reads YYEKEE (reference sequence). The CDR3 contains 11 residues. V lost 1 base and J lost 3, with 1 base in between. The CDR3 DNA reads as TGTGCCAGCAGCTTGTACACTGAAGCTTTCTTT. Encoded protein: CASSLYTEAFF.

The rearrangement joins TRBV4-3 to TRBJ2-5; the D gene is possibly TRBD1 (6 bases). The V gene lost 1 base and the J gene lost 0 bases, with 12 bases spanning the gap. Germline CDR1 reads LGHNA; CDR2 reads YSLEER. CDR3 length equals 16 residues. The CDR3 reads CASSQGGRRYQETQYF. CDR3 DNA: TGCGCCAGCAGCCAAGGGGGGCGACGGTACCAAGAGACCCAGTACTTC.

This chain joins TRBV6-5 and TRBJ2-1; weak D call: TRBD2 (6 bases). V was clipped by 1 base and J by 0 bases, with 10 bases between them. Germline V gives CDR1 MNHEY, CDR2 SVGAGI. The CDR3 has 16 residues. Here the CDR3 DNA reads TGTGCCAGCAGTTACTTAGCGGAAACCTCCTACAATGAGCAGTTCTTC. This codes for CASSYLAETSYNEQFF.

This sequence joins TRBV30 and TRBJ1-3; D call uncertain. The CDR3 is 16 residues long. Germline V CDR1 and CDR2: GTSNPN, SVGIG (reference sequence). V lost 0 bases to trimming and J lost 1 base, with 13 bases between them. In nucleotides, the CDR3 is TGTGCCTGGAGTGTAGGTTACGGAAGATCTGGAAACACCATATATTTT. This translates into CAWSVGYGRSGNTIYF. The full variable domain, rest sourced from reference TRBV30 and TRBJ1-3, is SQTIHQWPATLVQPVGSPLSLECTVEGTSNPNLYWYRQAAGRGLQLLFYSVGIGQISSEVPQNLSASRPQDRQFILSSKKLLLSDSGFYLCAWSVGYGRSGNTIYFGEGSWLTVV.

CDR3 amino acids: CASKGGQGAYEQYF. For the CDR3, the DNA is TGTGCCAGCAAAGGAGGACAGGGGGCTTACGAGCAGTACTTC. V usage is TRBV6-5 and J usage is TRBJ2-7; 11 bases match TRBD1. The CDR3 consists of 14 residues. Per germline, CDR1 MNHEY and CDR2 SVGAGI. After removal of 7 bases from V and 4 bases from J, the junction contained 6 bases not matched to a gene.

This clone was recorded a few times. The chain uses TRBV9 and TRBJ2-7, with D possibly matching TRBD1 (5 bases). Germline CDR1 SGDLS, CDR2 YYNGEE. The CDR3 loop spans 14 amino acids. V lost 1 base, J lost 4 bases, and 12 bases lay in between. The CDR3 region has the DNA TGTGCCAGCAGCGTAACCTCCCAGGGTTACGAGCAGTACTTC. Protein product: CASSVTSQGYEQYF.

This chain connects TRBV7-2 to TRBJ2-7; TRBD1 aligns across 7 bases. CDR1 SGHTA and CDR2 FQGNSA come from the germline V gene. The CDR3 covers 15 residues. V was pared by 3 bases and J by 0 bases, with 5 bases of the junction left unmatched. Here the CDR3 DNA reads TGTGCCAGCAGCTTGGGGACAGTGAGCTCCTACGAGCAGTACTTC. Amino acid sequence: CASSLGTVSSYEQYF.

V is TRBV9 and J is TRBJ2-7; 9 bases agree with TRBD2. Trimming at V came to 0 bases and at J to 4 bases, leaving 8 bases not matched to a gene. CDR1 and CDR2 (germline): SGDLS, YYNGEE. CDR3 length: 16 amino acids. CDR3 protein: CASSVEGSGSRYEQYF. The CDR3 DNA is TGTGCCAGCAGCGTAGAGGGTAGCGGGAGTAGATACGAGCAGTACTTC.

The CDR3: CASSTDGRYEQYF. The DNA for the CDR3 is TGTGCCAGCAGTACAGACGGGCGCTACGAGCAGTACTTC. This chain connects TRBV2 to TRBJ2-7; D gene ambiguous. Germline-derived CDR1 and CDR2 are SNHLY and FYNNEI. The CDR3 is 13 amino acids. Trimming removed 5 bases from V and 3 bases from J, with 11 bases in between.

V is TRBV2 and J is TRBJ1-1; D call uncertain. The CDR3 sequence is 10 residues long. The V gene lost 5 bases and the J gene lost 7 bases, with 5 bases spanning the gap. Germline CDR1 SNHLY, CDR2 FYNNEI. The CDR3 nucleotides read TGTGCCAGCAGTAACCATGAAGCTTTCTTT. Protein sequence: CASSNHEAFF.

The chain is built from TRBV9 and TRBJ2-7; D unresolved. This CDR3 region has 14 residues. With 4 bases removed from V and 2 bases from J, the gap between germline ends came to 13 bases. Germline values: CDR1 SGDLS, CDR2 YYNGEE. CDR3 nucleotides: TGTGCCAGCAGCCCCTGGACCTCGACCTACGAGCAGTACTTC. Protein sequence: CASSPWTSTYEQYF. Using reference TRBV9 and TRBJ2-7 for the parts outside the CDR3, the full variable domain is DSGVTQTPKHLITATGQRVTLRCSPRSGDLSVYWYQQSLDQGLQFLIQYYNGEERAKGNILERFSAQQFPDLHSELNLSSLELGDSALYFCASSPWTSTYEQYFGPGTRLTVT.

The rearrangement uses TRBV9 and TRBJ2-1, with D uncertain. The CDR3 has 15 residues. V dropped 3 bases and J dropped 2 bases, with 12 bases sitting between them. Looked up from germline, CDR1 is SGDLS and CDR2 is YYNGEE. In DNA form, the CDR3 reads TGTGCCAGCAGCGCCTTTGGCGGTACCTACAATGAGCAGTTCTTC. Its translation is CASSAFGGTYNEQFF.

The genes are TRBV7-2 and TRBJ2-1; tentatively, D is TRBD2 (6 bases). Germline V gene lookup returns CDR1 SGHTA and CDR2 FQGNSA. CDR3 length: 12 amino acids. V was clipped by 5 bases and J by 15 bases, with 17 bases between them. CDR3 nucleotides: TGTGCCAGCAGCGCTTTGCGGGGCTACCTGTTCTTC. Translated: CASSALRGYLFF.